This T cell receptor beta chain came from a study of T cell responses to AZD1222 COVID-19 vaccine (dated by TCRdb to about 2021). As for the study more broadly: TCR sequencing was performed for 230 to 250 trial participants, of whom some 200 were given two doses of AZD1222 and around 26 were given two doses of MenACWY control vaccine. Trial participants were enrolled into age subgroups of 18-55, 56-69 and 70-plus years, which contained around 150, 28 and 57 TCR-sequenced participants, respectively. What the work shows at the level of the full study, not this receptor alone: After two AZD1222 doses, spike-specific TCR breadth and depth were significantly higher than at day 0 and than in MenACWY recipients. Conclusions about previously exposed vaccinees were limited because only five to seven AZD1222 recipients were SARS-CoV-2 seropositive at baseline. The 56-69-year group was small, and its depth increase did not reach significance, likely because of low power. Reportedly, almost half of the unique spike-specific TCRs recognized epitopes lying outside the regions that are mutated in the B.1.351 and B.1.1.7 variants. Participants were mostly white British, with more females than males. The authors suggested clonal diversity may have been underestimated. The whole spike protein was spanned by vaccine-associated CD4 TCRs, and dominant responses were seen in regions 160-218 and 743-854. Because no day 14 peak-response samples were available, the repertoires could be characterized only after the peak T cell response.

The germline V gene (reference sequence) sets CDR1 to LGHDT and CDR2 to YNNKEL. V drops 6 bases and J drops 4 bases, leaving 16 bases in between. Including the terminal cysteine and phenylalanine, the CDR3 comprises 14 residues. CDR3 DNA is the only sequence kept; it has 42 bases, read in frame from the first base. What this sample's time point label stands for: about 28 days (+/-7) after the second vaccine dose. AZD1222 recipients given second doses at about 4 weeks or at about 12 weeks were pooled, since spike-specific TCR depth and breadth were not found to differ between the two schedules. The vaccinee samples were drawn from two UK trials, COV001 and COV002, one of which was a single-blind randomized controlled phase 2/3 trial testing AZD1222 (ChAdOx1 nCoV-19) in healthy adults. For TCRbeta chain sequencing, PBMC samples from trial participants were taken at day 0 and at day 28 after the second dose.

The CDR3 regions of human TCRbeta chains were analyzed by immunosequencing. Per the source publication's procedure: TCRs in the repertoires were compared against a reference library of SARS-CoV-2-specific TCRs that had been generated with the MIRA antigen-specificity platform. Breadth was defined as the fraction of unique TCRs that were SARS-CoV-2-associated, and depth was defined as the fraction of total T cells that were SARS-CoV-2-associated. Using the MIRA data, each spike-specific TCR was mapped to the spike region that the TCR reacts to and placed in a CD4 or CD8 class. Log10-transformed breadth and depth values were compared by one-way ANOVA with Sidak's multiple comparisons tests. TCRdb's version of the immuneACCESS table is confined to in-frame rearrangements and falls short of the full clone set. An unresolved V gene accounts for under half of the shortfall where checked; the remainder is of unknown origin. The DNA was the basis for D and trimming; V, J and clone size are from that table. In this sample the table shows about 100,000 clones, around 87% of which occur a single time. The ten largest clones take up roughly 2.7% of the sample.

Details on this clone: Its recognized antigen is unknown. Per-base quality was not reported, and no clone a single base away is much larger than it.

This receptor was taken from an adult who received the AZD1222 COVID-19 vaccine. This chain joins TRBV3-1 (or the pseudogene TRBV3-2) to TRBJ2-7; the D gene is perhaps TRBD1 or TRBD2, as each covers 7 bases. The sequencing used peripheral blood, collected 28 days after the second AZD1222 dose. The nucleotides read TGTGCCAGCAGAGGGAGGGGGCTTGGGTACGAGCAGTACTTC. The encoded protein is CASRGRGLGYEQYF.